These T cell receptor beta chains were read from a single sample in a study of shared clonotypes between healthy human individuals. Clones were sequenced by immunoSEQ multiplex PCR, and TCRdb holds only the in-frame ones, with some missing. The sample includes about 980,000 clones, about 80% of them seen just once. Sequencing used memory CD4+ T cells sorted from blood. These receptors were obtained from a young man in good health. The CDR3 runs from the conserved cysteine through the conserved F or W. D genes are given only for firm matches. Some rows mark clone size as missing; the rest say once, few, many or name a class of expanded clone.

. TRBJ2-7 TRBV11-2 . TGTGCCAGCAGCTCAGACTGGTCACTATCCTACGAGCAGTACTTC CASSSDWSLSYEQYF
. TRBJ1-4 TRBV6-7 few TGTGCCAGCAGTTACCCCCAGACAGTTCAGTTTTTT CASSYPQTVQFF
. TRBJ1-1 TRBV2 many TGTGCCAGCATAGAATTTGCTGAAGCTTTCTTT CASIEFAEAFF
TRBD1 TRBJ1-3 TRBV11-3 . TGTGCCAGCAGCTTCTCGACAGGGCCCGTGGACACCATATATTTT CASSFSTGPVDTIYF
. TRBJ1-6 TRBV5-1 . TGCGCCAGCAGCTTGGCCTATCCAAATTCACCCCTCCACTTT CASSLAYPNSPLHF
. TRBJ2-7 TRBV2 . TGTGCCAGCAGTGGTGGGGTCTACGAGCAGTACTTC CASSGGVYEQYF
TRBD1 TRBJ1-1 TRBV5-4 . TGTGCCAGCAGCTCGAGCAGGACAGGCATGGGAGCTTTCTTT CASSSSRTGMGAFF
TRBD1 TRBJ1-3 TRBV7-2 many TGTGCCAGCAGCCTCTGGGACAGCTCTGGAAACACCATATATTTT CASSLWDSSGNTIYF
TRBD2 TRBJ2-7 TRBV30 . TGTGCCTGGAGCGCCGGGACTAGCAGAGCCTACGAGCAGTACTTC CAWSAGTSRAYEQYF
TRBD1 TRBJ2-5 TRBV4-1 . TGCGCCAGCAGCCAAAATCTTGGACAGGGCGGGACCCAGTACTTC CASSQNLGQGGTQYF
. TRBJ2-7 TRBV4-1 . TGCGCCAGCAGCCAAGATCGGCTTTGGGACGAGCAGTACTTC CASSQDRLWDEQYF
. TRBJ2-7 TRBV5-1 . TGCGCCAGCAGCTTGTCTGGGGCCGCCATAAACGAGCAGTACTTC CASSLSGAAINEQYF
. TRBJ2-7 TRBV2 . TGTGCCAGCAGGCGAGGAAACTACGAGCAGTACTTC CASRRGNYEQYF
. TRBJ2-1 TRBV5-1 . TGCGCCAGCAGCACGGGCCAAACAAATGAGCAGTTCTTC CASSTGQTNEQFF
. TRBJ2-5 TRBV19 once TGTGCCAGTAGTTCCCCTCTCAGGGGATTTGGGGAGACCCAGTACTTC CASSSPLRGFGETQYF
. TRBJ2-1 TRBV7-6 . TGTGCCAGCAGCTCTGCCCATGAGCAGTTCTTC CASSSAHEQFF
. TRBJ1-5 TRBV28 . TGTGCCAGCAGCGCCCCGGACGGCGTTGGGCCCCAGCATTTT CASSAPDGVGPQHF
. TRBJ1-1 TRBV2 few TGTGCCAGCAGGGGTGTTGGCAGGGGGAACACTGAAGCTTTCTTT CASRGVGRGNTEAFF
. TRBJ2-3 TRBV18 . TGTGCCAGCTCACCAAAGGGAACAGATACGCAGTATTTT CASSPKGTDTQYF
TRBD1 TRBJ1-1 TRBV5-4 once TGTGCCAGCAGCTGGGACAGGGCCGATACTGAAGCTTTCTTT CASSWDRADTEAFF
. TRBJ2-3 TRBV5-1 . TGCGCCAGCAGCCTAGGGACTAGCACAGATACGCAGTATTTT CASSLGTSTDTQYF
. TRBJ2-7 TRBV5-1 . TGCGCCAGCAGTTCAGAGGGCTCCTACGAGCAGTACTTC CASSSEGSYEQYF
. TRBJ2-3 TRBV29-1 few TGCAGCGTTGTCCGGCAGGGGGGGACAGATACGCAGTATTTT CSVVRQGGTDTQYF
. TRBJ1-5 TRBV27 . TGTGCCAGCAGTCTGGGGAGGGATAGCAATCAGCCCCAGCATTTT CASSLGRDSNQPQHF
. TRBJ1-1 TRBV10-1 once TGCGCCAGCAGTGAGGGGCCCCTTATGAACACTGAAGCTTTCTTT CASSEGPLMNTEAFF
TRBD1 TRBJ1-5 TRBV10-1 . TGCGCCAGCAGTGAGACAGGGGGCCGGGGCAATCAGCCCCAGCATTTT CASSETGGRGNQPQHF
. TRBJ1-2 TRBV18 . TGTGCCAGCTCACCACAAAAAGGGGACTATGGCTACACCTTC CASSPQKGDYGYTF
TRBD1 TRBJ1-3 TRBV5-1 . TGCGCCAGCAGCAGACAGGGACAGGACAGCTCTGGAAACACCATATATTTT CASSRQGQDSSGNTIYF
. TRBJ2-5 TRBV5-1 once TGCGCCAGCAACCCGACGGGGGGCGAAGAGACCCAGTACTTC CASNPTGGEETQYF
. TRBJ2-7 TRBV9 . TGTGCCAGCAGCGTAGGGGACACAATCTACGAGCAGTACTTC CASSVGDTIYEQYF
TRBD2 TRBJ2-1 TRBV7-2 . TGTGCCAGCAGCTTAAGCGGGAGGGTAGCCAACAATGAGCAGTTCTTC CASSLSGRVANNEQFF
TRBD2 TRBJ2-5 TRBV14 . TGTGCCAGCAGCCAGGCCGGACTAGCGGGAAGGGAGACCCAGTACTTC CASSQAGLAGRETQYF
TRBD1 TRBJ2-1 TRBV30 few TGTGCCTGGGTTCATCCGGGACAGACTAATGAGCAGTTCTTC CAWVHPGQTNEQFF
TRBD2 TRBJ2-2 TRBV18 once TGTGCCAGCTCACCGCGCACGCATACTAGCGGATCAAACACCGGGGAGCTGTTTTTT CASSPRTHTSGSNTGELFF
. TRBJ2-5 TRBV19 . TGTGCCAGTAGTATCGGGGGAGATCAAGAGACCCAGTACTTC CASSIGGDQETQYF
. TRBJ1-1 TRBV5-6 . TGTGCCAGCAGCTTGGCGGGGGGGAACACTGAAGCTTTCTTT CASSLAGGNTEAFF
. TRBJ1-2 TRBV14 many TGTGCCAGATGGCCGATTTCATGGGCTGTCAATAACTATGGCTACACCTTC CARWPISWAVNNYGYTF
. TRBJ2-3 TRBV5-6 . TGTGCCAGCAGCTTGGACGAGGCGGATACGCAGTATTTT CASSLDEADTQYF
. TRBJ2-2 TRBV11-2 . TGTGCCAGCACCACACGGGGGGAGCTGTTTTTT CASTTRGELFF
TRBD1 TRBJ1-6 TRBV30 . TGTGCCTGGAGCCCAGGGGGCGGTAATTCACCCCTCCACTTT CAWSPGGGNSPLHF